Each of the 7 T cell receptor beta chains below was sequenced from the same sample in a study of cytomegalovirus exposure and HLA in healthy donors. PCR amplification relied on 60 Vbeta primers (plus 13 Jbeta primers). Repertoires were generated with immunoSEQ multiplex PCR, while TCRdb's copy carries only in-frame clones and drops some. The sample lists about 180,000 clones, approximately 88% occurring once. Sequencing was done on a sample of PBMCs. The receptors were gathered from a boy between 2 and 15 years old in good health and CMV-seronegative.

This chain links TRBV4-3 with TRBJ1-3; D is perhaps TRBD1 (6 bases). CDR3 length: 15 residues. CDR1 and CDR2 (germline): LGHNA, YSLEER. Trimming removed 1 base at V and 3 bases at J, with 10 bases between. The CDR3 here is CASSQVGGHGNTIYF. The CDR3 DNA follows: TGCGCCAGCAGCCAAGTCGGGGGGCATGGAAACACCATATATTTT.

This rearrangement joins TRBV9 to TRBJ2-1; 10 bases are a match to TRBD1. The CDR3 spans 17 residues. CDR1 is SGDLS and CDR2 is YYNGEE in the germline V gene. The V and J ends lost 0 bases and 1 base, in that order; junction bases with no gene match: 4. The CDR3 DNA sequence: TGTGCCAGCAGCGTAGACGGGACAGGGGCTTCCTACAATGAGCAGTTCTTC. This gives the protein CASSVDGTGASYNEQFF. The whole variable domain, filled in from reference TRBV9 and TRBJ2-1, reads DSGVTQTPKHLITATGQRVTLRCSPRSGDLSVYWYQQSLDQGLQFLIQYYNGEERAKGNILERFSAQQFPDLHSELNLSSLELGDSALYFCASSVDGTGASYNEQFFGPGTRLTVL.

The rearrangement uses TRBV6-6 and TRBJ1-2; weak D call: TRBD1 (5 bases). Germline lookup yields CDR1 MNHNY and CDR2 SVGAGI (reference sequence). The CDR3 is made up of 15 amino acids. The V gene lost 0 bases and the J gene lost 0 bases, with 8 bases spanning the gap. The CDR3, as DNA: TGTGCCAGCAGTTACTCGACAGCAACTAACTATGGCTACACCTTC. The encoded protein is CASSYSTATNYGYTF.

This clone was recorded only once. The chain is built from TRBV27 and TRBJ2-7; a weak D match, TRBD2 (6 bases). Germline CDR1 is MNHEY and CDR2 is SMNVEV (reference sequence). The CDR3 consists of 14 residues. V lost 5 bases and J lost 4, with 15 bases in between. The CDR3 protein is CASSPGTGGYEQYF. The CDR3 coding sequence is TGTGCCAGCAGTCCCGGGACTGGTGGTTACGAGCAGTACTTC.

The gene calls are TRBV4-2 and TRBJ1-2; D is unresolved. The CDR3 sequence is 11 residues long. Trimming took off 0 bases at V and 10 bases at J, with 6 bases between the two ends. Germline values: CDR1 LGHNA, CDR2 YNFKEQ. CDR3 residues: CASSQERDYTF. In nucleotides, the CDR3 is TGTGCCAGCAGCCAAGAACGCGACTACACCTTC.

About this clone itself: Sequence at one end of the junction differs from germline and may be a read error. The rearrangement uses TRBV30 and TRBJ2-1; D perhaps matches TRBD2 (5 bases). The CDR3 length is 11 residues. Germline CDR1 and CDR2: GTSNPN and SVGIG (reference sequence). The CDR3 here is CARSVASWQFF. DNA of the CDR3: TGTGCCCGGAGTGTAGCTAGCTGGCAGTTCTTC.

This chain links TRBV7-9 with TRBJ1-2; TRBD1 agrees at 7 bases. The CDR3 covers 16 residues. Trimming cost V 3 bases and J 7 bases; bases outside gene matches: 14. Per the germline V gene, CDR1 is SEHNR and CDR2 is FQNEAQ (reference sequence). The CDR3 here is CASSFSRQGPGSGYTF. DNA of the CDR3: TGTGCCAGCAGCTTTTCCCGACAGGGCCCTGGGTCTGGCTACACCTTC. Supplemented by reference TRBV7-9 and TRBJ1-2, the full variable domain reads DTGVSQNPRHKITKRGQNVTFRCDPISEHNRLYWYRQTLGQGPEFLTYFQNEAQLEKSRLLSDRFSAERPKGSFSTLEIQRTEQGDSAMYLCASSFSRQGPGSGYTFGSGTRLTVV.